These 20 T cell receptor beta chains came from one sample sequenced in a study of beta chain features in type 1 diabetes. Expressed TCRB transcripts were sequenced because the entire RNA isolate underwent reverse transcription. The repertoire was sequenced with immunoSEQ multiplex PCR; TCRdb's copy has only in-frame clones and lacks some. The sample carries about 290,000 clones, 7.5% to 9.5% recorded once. The sample was central memory CD4+ T cells from blood. These receptors all stem from a woman between 18 and 29 years old in good health.

This chain joins TRBV9 and TRBJ2-5; TRBD2 agrees at 10 bases. The CDR3 runs 16 residues. The germline gives CDR1 SGDLS, CDR2 YYNGEE. The junction had 10 bases not matched to a gene; V was cut back by 3 bases and J by 5 bases. The DNA of the CDR3 is TGTGCCAGCAGCGATAATGCACTAGCGGGGCAGGAGACCCAGTACTTC. Its translation is CASSDNALAGQETQYF.

This clone was counted a few times. The chain joins TRBV19 to TRBJ1-2, with unresolved D. Trimming pared 5 bases from V and 4 bases from J, leaving 14 bases between. CDR3 length: 14 residues. Germline values: CDR1 LNHDA, CDR2 SQIVND (reference sequence). DNA for the CDR3: TGTGCCAGTAGTTTTACTCGGACCCTCTATGGCTACACCTTC. Translated: CASSFTRTLYGYTF.

This clone was seen only a few times. This chain links TRBV27 with TRBJ2-3, with D hard to call. V was trimmed by 10 bases and J by 0 bases, leaving 14 bases between them. The CDR3 is made up of 14 amino acids. Looked up from germline, CDR1 is MNHEY and CDR2 is SMNVEV (reference sequence). The CDR3 DNA is TGTGCCATTCCACCGACATTTAGCACAGATACGCAGTATTTT. Translated, it gives CAIPPTFSTDTQYF.

There are a few counts of this clone. This same CDR3 is encoded by further DNA sequences in the sample. V usage is TRBV30 and J usage is TRBJ2-5, with 8 bases fitting TRBD2. Trimming took 2 bases from V and 5 from J; bases not matched to a gene: 4. The germline V gene encodes CDR1 GTSNPN and CDR2 SVGIG (reference sequence). The CDR3 sequence is 13 residues long. The DNA of the CDR3 is TGTGCCTGGAGTCGGACTAGCCGCGAGACCCAGTACTTC. Protein product: CAWSRTSRETQYF.

In this sample, this clone turned up a few times. V gene TRBV28 combines with J gene TRBJ2-1; TRBD1 aligns across 7 bases. V was pared by 3 bases and J by 0 bases, with 2 bases of the junction left unmatched. Germline V gene data show CDR1 as MDHEN and CDR2 as SYDVKM. CDR3 length equals 15 residues. The CDR3 region has the DNA TGTGCCAGCAGTTTGACAGGGAGCTCCTACAATGAGCAGTTCTTC. Protein sequence: CASSLTGSSYNEQFF. The full variable domain, in which reference TRBV28 and TRBJ2-1 provide the parts outside the CDR3, is DVKVTQSSRYLVKRTGEKVFLECVQDMDHENMFWYRQDPGLGLRLIYFSYDVKMKEKGDIPEGYSVSREKKERFSLILESASTNQTSMYLCASSLTGSSYNEQFFGPGTRLTVL.

The chain employs TRBV2 and TRBJ1-6; D is possibly TRBD1 (5 bases). V gave up 4 bases and J gave up 2 bases, with 12 bases separating them. The length of the CDR3 is 16 residues. Germline V CDR1 and CDR2: SNHLY, FYNNEI. The CDR3 sequence is CASSGLGAAYNSPLHF. In nucleotides, the CDR3 is TGTGCCAGCAGTGGGCTCGGGGCGGCCTATAATTCACCCCTCCACTTT.

This clone appeared many times. The gene calls are TRBV7-2 and TRBJ2-7; no definite D call. CDR3 length equals 15 residues. Germline CDR1 is SGHTA and CDR2 is FQGNSA. Between the trimmed V and J ends, which lost 1 base and 0 bases, there was a span of 10 bases. CDR3 DNA sequence: TGTGCCAGCAGCTTAGGGGTTTCTACCTCCTACGAGCAGTACTTC. This sequence encodes CASSLGVSTSYEQYF. The full variable domain, completed using reference TRBV7-2 and TRBJ2-7, is GAGVSQSPSNKVTEKGKDVELRCDPISGHTALYWYRQSLGQGLEFLIYFQGNSAPDKSGLPSDRFSAERTGGSVSTLTIQRTQQEDSAVYLCASSLGVSTSYEQYFGPGTRLTVT.

This clone was seen more than once but under ten times. V usage is TRBV4-3 and J usage is TRBJ2-5; 16 bases are shared with TRBD2. CDR1 LGHNA and CDR2 YSLEER come from the germline V gene. The ends lost 5 bases at V and 0 bases at J; junction bases unmatched: 3. This CDR3 region has 17 residues. The DNA for the CDR3 is TGCGCCAGCAGCGGGGGACTAGCGGGAGGGTACCAAGAGACCCAGTACTTC. As protein: CASSGGLAGGYQETQYF.

A few counts support this clone. The chain uses TRBV6-9 and TRBJ2-5; 9 bases fit TRBD2. V trimming: 8 bases; J trimming: 2 bases; junction bases outside the gene matches: 9. The germline V gene encodes CDR1 MNHGY and CDR2 SVAAGI. The CDR3 length is 15 residues. CDR3 protein: CASSLAGSEQETQYF. CDR3 nucleotides: TGTGCCAGCTCTCTAGCGGGGTCAGAACAAGAGACCCAGTACTTC.

The chain combines TRBV28 with TRBJ2-7; 10 bases match TRBD1. CDR3 size: 14 residues. Germline V gene sequence: CDR1 MDHEN, CDR2 SYDVKM. The CDR3 region is CASSLRQGAREKHV. CDR3 DNA sequence: TGTGCCAGCAGTTTACGACAGGGGGCGCGAGAGAAGCACGTC.

Only a few counts were recorded for this clone. This sequence joins TRBV11-3 and TRBJ2-1; 8 nucleotides line up with TRBD1. The ends lost 5 bases at V and 6 bases at J; junction bases unmatched: 3. From germline, CDR1 is SGHNT and CDR2 YENEEA. The CDR3 runs to 13 residues. CDR3 loop: CASSPTGANEQFF. The DNA for the CDR3 is TGTGCCAGCAGCCCGACAGGGGCCAATGAGCAGTTCTTC.

This clone was counted only a few times. The chain carries TRBV6-5 and TRBJ2-7, with TRBD2 matching 8 bases. Germline CDR1 and CDR2: MNHEY and SVGAGI. The CDR3 length is 13 residues. With V trimmed by 0 bases and J by 6 bases, 1 base remained unmatched. In nucleotides, the CDR3 is TGTGCCAGCAGTTACTCGGCGGGAGGCGAGCAGTACTTC. Translating gives CASSYSAGGEQYF.

In this sample, this clone turned up many times. The genes are TRBV7-2 and TRBJ2-5, with 7 nucleotides matching TRBD2. Germline CDR1 reads SGHTA; CDR2 reads FQGNSA. This CDR3 is built from 16 residues. V lost 5 bases and J lost 0; bases outside the gene matches: 9. The CDR3 loop is CASSRAGAGYQETQYF. CDR3 DNA sequence: TGTGCCAGCAGCCGTGCGGGAGCGGGGTACCAAGAGACCCAGTACTTC.

This clone was seen ten or more times. The rearrangement joins TRBV28 to TRBJ1-4; D is unclear. From germline, CDR1 is MDHEN and CDR2 SYDVKM. Trimming stripped 8 bases from V and 0 bases from J, with 10 bases between. The CDR3 spans 14 residues. CDR3 in amino acids: CASLTGSTNEKLFF. In nucleotides, the CDR3 is TGTGCCAGCCTCACGGGATCAACTAATGAAAAACTGTTTTTT.

This clone was detected a few times. V and J are TRBV29-1 and TRBJ1-2, with a tentative D call TRBD1 (5 bases). This CDR3 is built from 13 residues. Germline V CDR1 and CDR2: SQVTM, ANQGSEA. V was pared by 5 bases and J by 4 bases, with 14 bases between. CDR3 sequence (DNA): TGCAGCGTTTCCGAGGGGTCCGGCTATGGCTACACCTTC. This gives the protein CSVSEGSGYGYTF.

The chain employs TRBV5-1 and TRBJ1-5; no clear D. The CDR3 runs to 15 residues. Germline CDR1 and CDR2: SGHRS and YFSETQ. The V and J ends lost 4 bases and 3 bases respectively, with 14 bases between them. The CDR3, as DNA: TGCGCCAGCAGCCTGATCGATCCGTCCAATCAGCCCCAGCATTTT. Translation: CASSLIDPSNQPQHF.

CDR3 amino acids: CASSGRTPPSTDTQYF. In DNA, the CDR3 is TGCGCCAGCAGCGGGCGGACACCTCCTAGCACAGATACGCAGTATTTT. The chain recombines TRBV4-1 with TRBJ2-3; tentatively, D is TRBD1 (5 bases). The CDR3 runs to 16 residues. Trimming removed 5 bases from V and 0 bases from J, with 15 bases in between. CDR1 MGHRA and CDR2 YSYEKL come from the germline V gene.

The rearrangement links TRBV4-3 to TRBJ1-2; D perhaps matches TRBD1 (5 bases). Trimming removed 4 bases at V and 4 bases at J, with 19 bases between. Germline V lookup: CDR1 LGHNA, CDR2 YSLEER. The CDR3 is 16 residues long. The CDR3 loop reads CASSPVYGGTVYGYTF. CDR3 DNA: TGCGCCAGCAGCCCGGTTTATGGCGGGACGGTCTATGGCTACACCTTC.

This rearrangement joins TRBV25-1 to TRBJ1-1; 9 bases are shared with TRBD1. This CDR3 has 18 amino acids. V was clipped by 0 bases and J by 0 bases; unmatched bases: 8. Germline V gives CDR1 MGHDK, CDR2 SYGVNS. In nucleotides, the CDR3 is TGTGCCAGCAGTGAATATAGGGGGACAGGGAAAATGAACACTGAAGCTTTCTTT. It encodes CASSEYRGTGKMNTEAFF.

This clone turned up a few times. The chain joins TRBV7-9 to TRBJ2-2; D unclear. The CDR3 covers 14 residues. Germline loops: CDR1 SEHNR, CDR2 FQNEAQ (reference sequence). V lost 5 bases, J lost 2 bases, and 9 bases lay in between. The CDR3 coding sequence is TGTGCCAGCAGCCCTCCGGGTAACACCGGGGAGCTGTTTTTT. Protein sequence: CASSPPGNTGELFF.